This TCR beta chain derives from a study of blood T cell repertoires in COVID-19. Study-level background: Researchers got acute and convalescent COVID-19 samples from the United States, Italy and Spain. T cells, B-cell-depleted T cells, or PBMCs supplied cDNA or gDNA.

Source study methods: Scientists estimated how many nucleated cells there were by amplifying reference gene primers. TCRdb keeps only in-frame clones here, not all; method: immunoSEQ multiplex PCR. V and J calls and clone size come straight from that table; D and trimming were deduced from the DNA. The sample lists about 500,000 clones, roughly 89% occurring once. Patients at the Seattle site were enrolled during active infection and followed longitudinally. The source of this sequence is a young man with COVID-19, enrolled during active disease. The sequencing sample was made of peripheral blood.

The CDR3 reads CASSLNYNNEQFF. CDR3 DNA: TGTGCCAGCAGTTTAAACTACAACAATGAGCAGTTCTTC. J is TRBJ2-1 and V is TRBV27; unclear D gene. In germline, CDR1 is MNHEY, CDR2 SMNVEV (reference sequence). This CDR3 has 13 residues. Between the trimmed V and J ends, which lost 2 bases and 5 bases, there was a span of 7 bases.